This TCR beta chain was found in a study of identifying expanded T cells in peripheral blood. No infections or other immune events were documented during collection. Study-level points and caveats: Technical replicates showed roughly 1.2 changed clones; approximately 2 weeks 15 to 20; four weeks 19. Variance in clone template counts between approximately 2-week samples significantly increased with total template count across all healthy donors.

In germline, CDR1 is SGHRS, CDR2 YFSETQ. This CDR3 comprises 16 residues. The V and J ends lost 0 bases and 6 bases, in that order; junction bases with no gene match: 6. Libraries were prepared by immunoSEQ multiplex PCR; TCRdb keeps only in-frame clonotypes and omits some of them. The profile shows around 130,000 clones, approximately 86% of them singletons. This clone was found once. Its target is not known. The chain uses TRBV5-1 and TRBJ2-3; 11 bases fit TRBD2. Sequenced input: blood. The source is a person aged 18 to 75 in good health. The CDR3 spells CASSLDLAGGWDTQYF. In DNA, the CDR3 is TGCGCCAGCAGCTTGGATCTAGCGGGGGGCTGGGATACGCAGTATTTT.